This T cell receptor beta chain stems from a study of blood T cell repertoires in COVID-19. Study context: The cDNA or gDNA used as material had been derived from T cells, B-cell-depleted T cells, or PBMCs.

The CDR3 is 16 amino acids. V lost 5 bases to trimming and J lost 4 bases; unmatched junction nucleotides: 11. Germline assignment: CDR1 ENHRY and CDR2 SYGVKD. Only in-frame clones appear in the TCRdb table, and some are missing; sequencing was by immunoSEQ multiplex PCR. The repertoire holds about 69,000 clones, with 82% as singletons. The V call is TRBV10-3, the J call TRBJ1-3; 7 bases are shared with TRBD1. The clonotype was recovered from a woman aged 80 or over with acute or convalescent COVID-19. The sequencing input was peripheral blood. The CDR3 DNA is TGTGCCATCAGTTCTGACAGGGTCGCGGTCGGAAACACCATATATTTT. Amino acid sequence: CAISSDRVAVGNTIYF.